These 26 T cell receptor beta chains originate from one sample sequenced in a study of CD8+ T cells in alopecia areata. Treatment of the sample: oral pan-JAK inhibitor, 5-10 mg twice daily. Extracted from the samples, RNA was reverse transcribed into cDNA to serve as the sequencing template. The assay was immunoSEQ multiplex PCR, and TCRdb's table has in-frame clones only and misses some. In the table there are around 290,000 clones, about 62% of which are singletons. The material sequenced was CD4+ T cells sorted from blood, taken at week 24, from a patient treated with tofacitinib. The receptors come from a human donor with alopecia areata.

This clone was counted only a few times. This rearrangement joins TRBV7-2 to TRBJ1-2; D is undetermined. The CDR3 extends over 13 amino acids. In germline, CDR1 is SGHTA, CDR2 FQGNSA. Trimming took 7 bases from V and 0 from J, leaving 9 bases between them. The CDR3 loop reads CASKGASNYGYTF. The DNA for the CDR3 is TGTGCCAGCAAGGGAGCCTCTAACTATGGCTACACCTTC.

In nucleotides, the CDR3 is TGTGCCAGCAGTTCTGCCGGGACACCAGAAGAGACCCAGTACTTC. It is translated as CASSSAGTPEETQYF. This sequence joins TRBV11-1 and TRBJ2-5; tentatively, D is TRBD1 (6 bases). Trimming took off 6 bases at V and 3 bases at J, with 17 bases between the two ends. CDR1 is SGHAT and CDR2 is FQDESV in the germline V gene (reference sequence). The CDR3 extends over 15 amino acids.

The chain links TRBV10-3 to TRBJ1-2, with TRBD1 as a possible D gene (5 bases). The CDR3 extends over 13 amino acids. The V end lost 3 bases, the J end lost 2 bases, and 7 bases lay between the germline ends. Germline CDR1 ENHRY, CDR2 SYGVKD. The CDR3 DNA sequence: TGTGCCATCAGTGACAGGGAAAACTATGGCTACACCTTC. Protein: CAISDRENYGYTF.

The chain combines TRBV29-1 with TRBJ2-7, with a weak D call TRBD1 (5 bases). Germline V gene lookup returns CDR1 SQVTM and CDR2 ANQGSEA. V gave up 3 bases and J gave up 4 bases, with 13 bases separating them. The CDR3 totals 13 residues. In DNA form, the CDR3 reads TGCAGCGTTGAGCCCAGGGCGCCATACGAGCAGTACTTC. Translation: CSVEPRAPYEQYF.

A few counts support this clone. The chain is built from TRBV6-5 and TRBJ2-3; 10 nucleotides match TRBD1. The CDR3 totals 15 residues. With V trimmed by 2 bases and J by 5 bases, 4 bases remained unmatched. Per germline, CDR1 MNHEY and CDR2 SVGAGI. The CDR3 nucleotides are TGTGCCAGCAGTTACATGGGACAGGGGAGAGATACGCAGTATTTT. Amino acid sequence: CASSYMGQGRDTQYF.

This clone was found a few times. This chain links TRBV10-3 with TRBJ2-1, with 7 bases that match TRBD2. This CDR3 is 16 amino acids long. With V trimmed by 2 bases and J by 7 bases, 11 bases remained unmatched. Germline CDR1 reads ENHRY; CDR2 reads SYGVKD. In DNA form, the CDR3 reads TGTGCCATCAGTGAGCCTACGGGACTACCTTTGAATGAGCAGTTCTTC. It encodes CAISEPTGLPLNEQFF.

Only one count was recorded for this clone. The CDR3 region is CSVVQGRDTEAFF. In nucleotides, the CDR3 is TGCAGCGTCGTACAGGGTCGGGACACTGAAGCTTTCTTT. The genes are TRBV29-1 and TRBJ1-1, with D tentatively TRBD1 (6 bases). The CDR3 runs to 13 residues. Looked up from germline, CDR1 is SQVTM and CDR2 is ANQGSEA. V lost 6 bases and J lost 3, with 14 bases in between. The full variable domain, in which reference TRBV29-1 and TRBJ1-1 provide the parts outside the CDR3, is SAVISQKPSRDICQRGTSLTIQCQVDSQVTMMFWYRQQPGQSLTLIATANQGSEATYESGFVIDKFPISRPNLTFSTLTVSNMSPEDSSIYLCSVVQGRDTEAFFGQGTRLTVV.

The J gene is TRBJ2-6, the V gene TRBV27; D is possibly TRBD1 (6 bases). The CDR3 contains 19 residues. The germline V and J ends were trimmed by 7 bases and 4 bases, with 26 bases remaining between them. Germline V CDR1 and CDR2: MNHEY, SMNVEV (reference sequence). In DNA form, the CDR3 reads TGTGCCAGCACCCCCACACCCGGCAGGGGTCGGTCAGGGGCCAACGTCCTGACTTTC. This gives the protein CASTPTPGRGRSGANVLTF.

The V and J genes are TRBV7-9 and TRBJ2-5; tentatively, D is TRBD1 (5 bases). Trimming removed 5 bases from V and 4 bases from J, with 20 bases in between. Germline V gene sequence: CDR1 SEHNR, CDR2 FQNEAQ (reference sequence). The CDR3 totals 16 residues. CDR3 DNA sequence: TGTGCCAGCAGCCGTCCAAGGCAGGGCTGGAGAGAGACCCAGTACTTC. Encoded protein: CASSRPRQGWRETQYF.

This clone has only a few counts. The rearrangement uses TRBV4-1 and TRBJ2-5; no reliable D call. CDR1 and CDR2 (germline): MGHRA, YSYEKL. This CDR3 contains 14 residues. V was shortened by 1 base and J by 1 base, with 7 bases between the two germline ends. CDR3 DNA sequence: TGCGCCAGCAGCCAAGTAGTAATCCAAGAGACCCAGTACTTC. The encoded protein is CASSQVVIQETQYF.

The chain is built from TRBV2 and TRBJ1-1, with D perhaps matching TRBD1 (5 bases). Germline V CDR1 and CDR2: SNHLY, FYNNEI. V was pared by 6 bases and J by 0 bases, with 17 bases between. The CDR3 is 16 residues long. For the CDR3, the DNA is TGTGCCAGCAGAAGAGGGGCGGCGGGTATGAACACTGAAGCTTTCTTT. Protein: CASRRGAAGMNTEAFF.

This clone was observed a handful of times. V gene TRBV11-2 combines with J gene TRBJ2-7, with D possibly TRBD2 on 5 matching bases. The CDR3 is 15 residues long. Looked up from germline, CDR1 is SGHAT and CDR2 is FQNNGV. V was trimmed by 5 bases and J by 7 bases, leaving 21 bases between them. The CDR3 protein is CASSLDSLPYVEQYF. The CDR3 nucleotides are TGTGCCAGCAGCCTGGACTCTCTGCCCTACGTGGAGCAGTACTTC.

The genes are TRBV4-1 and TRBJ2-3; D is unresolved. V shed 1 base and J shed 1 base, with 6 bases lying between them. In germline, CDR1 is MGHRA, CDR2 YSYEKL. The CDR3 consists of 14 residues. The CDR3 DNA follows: TGCGCCAGCAGCCAAGCAATAGGCACAGATACGCAGTATTTT. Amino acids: CASSQAIGTDTQYF.

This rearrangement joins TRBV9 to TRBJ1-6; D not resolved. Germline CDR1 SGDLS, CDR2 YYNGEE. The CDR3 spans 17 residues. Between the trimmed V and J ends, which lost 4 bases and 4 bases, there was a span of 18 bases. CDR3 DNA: TGTGCCAGCAGCCCCCGAGGAGAACCCTATTATAATTCACCCCTCCACTTT. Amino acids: CASSPRGEPYYNSPLHF.

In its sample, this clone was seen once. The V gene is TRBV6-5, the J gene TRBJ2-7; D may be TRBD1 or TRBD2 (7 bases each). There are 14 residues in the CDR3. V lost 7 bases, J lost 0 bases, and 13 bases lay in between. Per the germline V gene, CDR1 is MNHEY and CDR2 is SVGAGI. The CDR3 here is CASNQGEGSYEQYF. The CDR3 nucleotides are TGTGCCAGCAACCAGGGGGAGGGCTCCTACGAGCAGTACTTC.

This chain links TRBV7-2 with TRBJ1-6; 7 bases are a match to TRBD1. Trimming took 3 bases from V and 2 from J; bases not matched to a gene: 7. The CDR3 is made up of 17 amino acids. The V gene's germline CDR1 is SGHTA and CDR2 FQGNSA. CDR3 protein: CASSFRDSRTYNSPLHF. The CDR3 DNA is TGTGCCAGCAGCTTCCGGGACAGCCGGACCTATAATTCACCCCTCCACTTT.

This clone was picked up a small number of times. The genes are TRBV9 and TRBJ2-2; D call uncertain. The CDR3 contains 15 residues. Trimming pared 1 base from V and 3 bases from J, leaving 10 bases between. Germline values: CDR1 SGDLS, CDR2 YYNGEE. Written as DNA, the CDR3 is TGTGCCAGCAGCGTAAGCCCAAGGGACACCGGGGAGCTGTTTTTT. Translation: CASSVSPRDTGELFF. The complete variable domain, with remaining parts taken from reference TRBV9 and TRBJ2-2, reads DSGVTQTPKHLITATGQRVTLRCSPRSGDLSVYWYQQSLDQGLQFLIQYYNGEERAKGNILERFSAQQFPDLHSELNLSSLELGDSALYFCASSVSPRDTGELFFGEGSRLTVL.

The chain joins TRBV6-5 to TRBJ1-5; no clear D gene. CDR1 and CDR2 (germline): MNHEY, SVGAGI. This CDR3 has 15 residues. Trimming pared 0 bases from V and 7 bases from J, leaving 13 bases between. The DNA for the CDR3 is TGTGCCAGCAGTTACTCTCTCATACGGAACCAGCCCCAGCATTTT. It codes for CASSYSLIRNQPQHF.

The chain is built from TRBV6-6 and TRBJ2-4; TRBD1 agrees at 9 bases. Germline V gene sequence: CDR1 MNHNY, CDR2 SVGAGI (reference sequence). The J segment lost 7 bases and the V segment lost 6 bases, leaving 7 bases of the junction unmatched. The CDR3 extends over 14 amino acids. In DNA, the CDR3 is TGTGCCAGCAGCCCGGGACAGGGAGTTAACATTCAGTACTTC. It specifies CASSPGQGVNIQYF.

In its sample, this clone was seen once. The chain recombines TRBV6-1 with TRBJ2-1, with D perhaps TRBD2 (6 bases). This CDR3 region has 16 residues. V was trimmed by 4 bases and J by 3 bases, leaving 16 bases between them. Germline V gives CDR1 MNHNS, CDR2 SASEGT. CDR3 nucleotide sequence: TGTGCCAGCAGTGCCATGTCCCCGCGGGACTACAATGAGCAGTTCTTC. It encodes CASSAMSPRDYNEQFF.

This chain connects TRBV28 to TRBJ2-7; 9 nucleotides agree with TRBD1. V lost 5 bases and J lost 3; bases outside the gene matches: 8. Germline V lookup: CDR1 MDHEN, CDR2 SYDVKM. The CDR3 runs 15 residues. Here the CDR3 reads CASSPSGTGYYEQYF. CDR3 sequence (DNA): TGTGCCAGCAGTCCCTCCGGGACAGGGTACTACGAGCAGTACTTC. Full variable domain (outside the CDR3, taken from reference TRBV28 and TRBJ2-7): DVKVTQSSRYLVKRTGEKVFLECVQDMDHENMFWYRQDPGLGLRLIYFSYDVKMKEKGDIPEGYSVSREKKERFSLILESASTNQTSMYLCASSPSGTGYYEQYFGPGTRLTVT.

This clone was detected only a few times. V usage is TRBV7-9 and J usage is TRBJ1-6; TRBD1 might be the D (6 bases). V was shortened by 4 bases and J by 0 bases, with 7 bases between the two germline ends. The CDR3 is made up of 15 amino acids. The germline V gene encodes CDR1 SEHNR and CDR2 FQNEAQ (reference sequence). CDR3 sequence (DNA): TGTGCCAGCAGCTCGGACAGCTCCTATAATTCACCCCTCCACTTT. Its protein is CASSSDSSYNSPLHF.

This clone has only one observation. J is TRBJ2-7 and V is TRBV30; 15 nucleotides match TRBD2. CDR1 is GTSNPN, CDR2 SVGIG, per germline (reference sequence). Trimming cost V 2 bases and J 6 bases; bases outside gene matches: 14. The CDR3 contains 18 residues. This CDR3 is CAWSSRTSGGAFTGEQYF. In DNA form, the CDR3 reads TGTGCCTGGAGTTCCCGGACTAGCGGGGGGGCCTTTACAGGCGAGCAGTACTTC.

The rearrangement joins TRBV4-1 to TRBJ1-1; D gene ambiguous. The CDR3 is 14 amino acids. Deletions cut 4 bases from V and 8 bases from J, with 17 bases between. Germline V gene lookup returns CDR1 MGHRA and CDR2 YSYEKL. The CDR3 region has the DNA TGCGCCAGCAGCCGTCCAGGAACGAAAGAAGAAGCTTTCTTT. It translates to CASSRPGTKEEAFF.

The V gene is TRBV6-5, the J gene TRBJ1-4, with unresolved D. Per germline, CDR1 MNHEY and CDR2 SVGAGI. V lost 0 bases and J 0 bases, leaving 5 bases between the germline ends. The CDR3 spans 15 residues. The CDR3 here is CASSYSGATNEKLFF. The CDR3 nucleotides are TGTGCCAGCAGTTACTCTGGGGCAACTAATGAAAAACTGTTTTTT.

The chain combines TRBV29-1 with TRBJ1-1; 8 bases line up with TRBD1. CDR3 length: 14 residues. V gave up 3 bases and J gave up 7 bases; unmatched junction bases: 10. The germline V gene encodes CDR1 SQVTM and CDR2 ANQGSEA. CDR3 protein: CSVDDRTGTGEAFF. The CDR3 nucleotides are TGCAGCGTTGATGACCGAACCGGGACAGGTGAAGCTTTCTTT.